This is a list of T cell receptor beta chains from one sample in a study of cytotoxic CD8 clonotypes in ibrutinib-treated CLL. Method: immunoSEQ multiplex PCR; TCRdb's copy keeps in-frame clones and lacks some. The sample contains 40,000 or so clones, 50% to 80% of which appear only once. The sequences come from PBMCs, collected after 24 months of ibrutinib treatment. Receptors originate from a human donor with chronic lymphocytic leukemia. Each CDR3 is given with its conserved first and last residue. The D gene is left open where the match is weak. Clone size, where shown, is once, few, many, or a class for clones that have expanded.

D gene: NA
clone size: NA
V gene: TRBV5-1
CDR3 length: 13
J gene: TRBJ2-1
CDR3 protein: CASSLVAWDEQFF

D gene: NA
clone size: once
V gene: TRBV2
CDR3 length: 15
J gene: TRBJ2-7
CDR3 protein: CASTSKRDNSYEQYF

D gene: NA
clone size: few
V gene: TRBV6-1
CDR3 length: 18
J gene: TRBJ2-7
CDR3 protein: CASSEFPIGGGGPYEQYF

D gene: TRBD2
clone size: few
V gene: TRBV5-4
CDR3 length: 17
J gene: TRBJ2-5
CDR3 protein: CASSDGLLAGVYGTQYF

D gene: NA
clone size: NA
V gene: TRBV7-9
CDR3 length: 16
J gene: TRBJ2-3
CDR3 protein: CASSLRAELFADTQYF

D gene: NA
clone size: NA
V gene: TRBV10-3
CDR3 length: 19
J gene: TRBJ2-7
CDR3 protein: CAISDRTFRGPRGPYEQYF

D gene: NA
clone size: NA
V gene: TRBV19
CDR3 length: 11
J gene: TRBJ2-7
CDR3 protein: CASRRGYEQYF

D gene: NA
clone size: NA
V gene: TRBV2
CDR3 length: 11
J gene: TRBJ2-3
CDR3 protein: CASSEPDTQYF

D gene: NA
clone size: NA
V gene: TRBV6-5
CDR3 length: 13
J gene: TRBJ2-7
CDR3 protein: CASSSPKELEQYF

D gene: TRBD1
clone size: NA
V gene: TRBV7-9
CDR3 length: 15
J gene: TRBJ1-2
CDR3 protein: CASSLVPRTGGGYTF

D gene: NA
clone size: NA
V gene: TRBV4-1
CDR3 length: 17
J gene: TRBJ1-4
CDR3 protein: CASSQMPLGLANEKLFF

D gene: NA
clone size: NA
V gene: TRBV7-6
CDR3 length: 12
J gene: TRBJ1-5
CDR3 protein: CASSRGGQPQHF

D gene: NA
clone size: NA
V gene: TRBV27
CDR3 length: 14
J gene: TRBJ1-1
CDR3 protein: CASNPGVGFTEAFF

D gene: TRBD1
clone size: NA
V gene: TRBV7-8
CDR3 length: 17
J gene: TRBJ1-5
CDR3 protein: CASSLELATGANQPQHF

D gene: NA
clone size: NA
V gene: TRBV5-1
CDR3 length: 14
J gene: TRBJ1-1
CDR3 protein: CASSLPNSGTEAFF

D gene: NA
clone size: few
V gene: TRBV28
CDR3 length: 13
J gene: TRBJ2-7
CDR3 protein: CASSSPEPYEQYF

D gene: NA
clone size: once
V gene: TRBV5-6
CDR3 length: 13
J gene: TRBJ1-2
CDR3 protein: CASSLATVPGYTF

D gene: TRBD1
clone size: NA
V gene: TRBV2
CDR3 length: 14
J gene: TRBJ1-1
CDR3 protein: CASSELTGVGEAFF

D gene: TRBD2
clone size: NA
V gene: TRBV18
CDR3 length: 14
J gene: TRBJ2-3
CDR3 protein: CASSRGLATDTQYF

D gene: TRBD1
clone size: NA
V gene: TRBV7-6
CDR3 length: 15
J gene: TRBJ1-4
CDR3 protein: CASSLEGTGVEKLFF

D gene: NA
clone size: NA
V gene: TRBV6-1
CDR3 length: 14
J gene: TRBJ1-2
CDR3 protein: CASSETRSMYGYTF

D gene: TRBD2
clone size: NA
V gene: TRBV27
CDR3 length: 15
J gene: TRBJ2-3
CDR3 protein: CASSLYPGGTDTQYF

D gene: TRBD1
clone size: NA
V gene: TRBV4-1
CDR3 length: 16
J gene: TRBJ1-2
CDR3 protein: CASSQGAGGMDYGYTF

D gene: NA
clone size: NA
V gene: TRBV30
CDR3 length: 18
J gene: TRBJ2-5
CDR3 protein: CAWSVLYGSRVLKETQYF

D gene: NA
clone size: few
V gene: TRBV1
CDR3 length: 17
J gene: TRBJ2-5
CDR3 protein: CTSSQDCCPGWLETQYF

D gene: NA
clone size: few
V gene: TRBV5-6
CDR3 length: 15
J gene: TRBJ2-7
CDR3 protein: CASSLRGLPDYEQYF

D gene: NA
clone size: many
V gene: TRBV2
CDR3 length: 11
J gene: TRBJ2-7
CDR3 protein: CASSRNYEQYF

D gene: NA
clone size: NA
V gene: TRBV29-1
CDR3 length: 11
J gene: TRBJ2-1
CDR3 protein: CSVRVNNEQFF

D gene: NA
clone size: NA
V gene: TRBV28
CDR3 length: 16
J gene: TRBJ1-5
CDR3 protein: CASSLFAGVGNQPQHF

D gene: TRBD2
clone size: NA
V gene: TRBV10-3
CDR3 length: 18
J gene: TRBJ2-2
CDR3 protein: CAISDRGLAGRETGELFF

D gene: NA
clone size: few
V gene: TRBV28
CDR3 length: 14
J gene: TRBJ1-1
CDR3 protein: CASSLGQGITEAFF

D gene: NA
clone size: NA
V gene: TRBV20-1
CDR3 length: 11
J gene: TRBJ2-7
CDR3 protein: CSARRVREQYF

D gene: TRBD1
clone size: once
V gene: TRBV16
CDR3 length: 16
J gene: TRBJ1-2
CDR3 protein: CASSQIGAGGNYGYTF

D gene: NA
clone size: NA
V gene: TRBV20-1
CDR3 length: 10
J gene: TRBJ1-2
CDR3 protein: CSAQGYGYTF

D gene: NA
clone size: NA
V gene: TRBV29-1
CDR3 length: 13
J gene: TRBJ1-2
CDR3 protein: CSVDTPGVYGYTF

D gene: NA
clone size: few
V gene: TRBV20-1
CDR3 length: 11
J gene: TRBJ1-1
CDR3 protein: CSQPMNTEAFF

D gene: TRBD2
clone size: once
V gene: TRBV9
CDR3 length: 15
J gene: TRBJ2-7
CDR3 protein: CASSVELAGNYEQYF

D gene: NA
clone size: NA
V gene: TRBV11-2
CDR3 length: 17
J gene: TRBJ1-1
CDR3 protein: CASSSLLGLFGNTEAFF

D gene: NA
clone size: few
V gene: TRBV19
CDR3 length: 13
J gene: TRBJ1-2
CDR3 protein: CASSSQKDYGYTF

D gene: TRBD1
clone size: NA
V gene: TRBV19
CDR3 length: 17
J gene: TRBJ1-1
CDR3 protein: CASSIVGQALSDTEAFF

D gene: NA
clone size: NA
V gene: TRBV28
CDR3 length: 16
J gene: TRBJ2-3
CDR3 protein: CASRSGRNAWADTQYF

D gene: NA
clone size: NA
V gene: TRBV10-2
CDR3 length: 14
J gene: TRBJ1-6
CDR3 protein: CASSETGTSSPLHF

D gene: NA
clone size: NA
V gene: TRBV2
CDR3 length: 15
J gene: TRBJ1-4
CDR3 protein: CASSPPGQGYEKLFF

D gene: TRBD2
clone size: NA
V gene: TRBV5-4
CDR3 length: 15
J gene: TRBJ2-1
CDR3 protein: CASSPGRTSENEQFF

D gene: NA
clone size: many
V gene: TRBV29-1
CDR3 length: 13
J gene: TRBJ2-3
CDR3 protein: CSVDGLYTDTQYF

D gene: NA
clone size: NA
V gene: TRBV4-1
CDR3 length: 11
J gene: TRBJ1-3
CDR3 protein: CASSQEYTIYF

D gene: NA
clone size: NA
V gene: TRBV7-3
CDR3 length: 16
J gene: TRBJ2-4
CDR3 protein: CASSPTPGPQGGIQYF

D gene: NA
clone size: NA
V gene: TRBV7-8
CDR3 length: 17
J gene: TRBJ2-7
CDR3 protein: CASSPFAQPGTLFEQYF

D gene: NA
clone size: medium-sized
V gene: TRBV4-1
CDR3 length: 15
J gene: TRBJ2-7
CDR3 protein: CASSLEQGPQSEQYF

D gene: NA
clone size: few
V gene: TRBV18
CDR3 length: 14
J gene: TRBJ2-1
CDR3 protein: CASSPPGTYNEQFF

D gene: NA
clone size: NA
V gene: TRBV29-1
CDR3 length: 12
J gene: TRBJ2-7
CDR3 protein: CSVEEGGRPPYF

D gene: NA
clone size: once
V gene: TRBV19
CDR3 length: 15
J gene: TRBJ1-2
CDR3 protein: CASSIAPGLVRGYTF

D gene: TRBD1
clone size: NA
V gene: TRBV4-1
CDR3 length: 20
J gene: TRBJ1-6
CDR3 protein: CASSPYWTGGLSSYNSPLHF

D gene: NA
clone size: NA
V gene: TRBV4-2
CDR3 length: 12
J gene: TRBJ2-3
CDR3 protein: CASSQDQYTQYF

D gene: TRBD1
clone size: once
V gene: TRBV7-9
CDR3 length: 16
J gene: TRBJ2-1
CDR3 protein: CASRPLPRTGNNEQFF

D gene: NA
clone size: NA
V gene: TRBV7-9
CDR3 length: 13
J gene: TRBJ1-1
CDR3 protein: CASSLEGHTEAFF

D gene: NA
clone size: NA
V gene: TRBV5-1
CDR3 length: 15
J gene: TRBJ2-7
CDR3 protein: CASSLAGYSGYEQYF

D gene: NA
clone size: NA
V gene: TRBV5-1
CDR3 length: 17
J gene: TRBJ1-6
CDR3 protein: CASSLFQASSYNSPLHF

D gene: NA
clone size: few
V gene: TRBV13
CDR3 length: 11
J gene: TRBJ2-7
CDR3 protein: CASSFRGEQYF